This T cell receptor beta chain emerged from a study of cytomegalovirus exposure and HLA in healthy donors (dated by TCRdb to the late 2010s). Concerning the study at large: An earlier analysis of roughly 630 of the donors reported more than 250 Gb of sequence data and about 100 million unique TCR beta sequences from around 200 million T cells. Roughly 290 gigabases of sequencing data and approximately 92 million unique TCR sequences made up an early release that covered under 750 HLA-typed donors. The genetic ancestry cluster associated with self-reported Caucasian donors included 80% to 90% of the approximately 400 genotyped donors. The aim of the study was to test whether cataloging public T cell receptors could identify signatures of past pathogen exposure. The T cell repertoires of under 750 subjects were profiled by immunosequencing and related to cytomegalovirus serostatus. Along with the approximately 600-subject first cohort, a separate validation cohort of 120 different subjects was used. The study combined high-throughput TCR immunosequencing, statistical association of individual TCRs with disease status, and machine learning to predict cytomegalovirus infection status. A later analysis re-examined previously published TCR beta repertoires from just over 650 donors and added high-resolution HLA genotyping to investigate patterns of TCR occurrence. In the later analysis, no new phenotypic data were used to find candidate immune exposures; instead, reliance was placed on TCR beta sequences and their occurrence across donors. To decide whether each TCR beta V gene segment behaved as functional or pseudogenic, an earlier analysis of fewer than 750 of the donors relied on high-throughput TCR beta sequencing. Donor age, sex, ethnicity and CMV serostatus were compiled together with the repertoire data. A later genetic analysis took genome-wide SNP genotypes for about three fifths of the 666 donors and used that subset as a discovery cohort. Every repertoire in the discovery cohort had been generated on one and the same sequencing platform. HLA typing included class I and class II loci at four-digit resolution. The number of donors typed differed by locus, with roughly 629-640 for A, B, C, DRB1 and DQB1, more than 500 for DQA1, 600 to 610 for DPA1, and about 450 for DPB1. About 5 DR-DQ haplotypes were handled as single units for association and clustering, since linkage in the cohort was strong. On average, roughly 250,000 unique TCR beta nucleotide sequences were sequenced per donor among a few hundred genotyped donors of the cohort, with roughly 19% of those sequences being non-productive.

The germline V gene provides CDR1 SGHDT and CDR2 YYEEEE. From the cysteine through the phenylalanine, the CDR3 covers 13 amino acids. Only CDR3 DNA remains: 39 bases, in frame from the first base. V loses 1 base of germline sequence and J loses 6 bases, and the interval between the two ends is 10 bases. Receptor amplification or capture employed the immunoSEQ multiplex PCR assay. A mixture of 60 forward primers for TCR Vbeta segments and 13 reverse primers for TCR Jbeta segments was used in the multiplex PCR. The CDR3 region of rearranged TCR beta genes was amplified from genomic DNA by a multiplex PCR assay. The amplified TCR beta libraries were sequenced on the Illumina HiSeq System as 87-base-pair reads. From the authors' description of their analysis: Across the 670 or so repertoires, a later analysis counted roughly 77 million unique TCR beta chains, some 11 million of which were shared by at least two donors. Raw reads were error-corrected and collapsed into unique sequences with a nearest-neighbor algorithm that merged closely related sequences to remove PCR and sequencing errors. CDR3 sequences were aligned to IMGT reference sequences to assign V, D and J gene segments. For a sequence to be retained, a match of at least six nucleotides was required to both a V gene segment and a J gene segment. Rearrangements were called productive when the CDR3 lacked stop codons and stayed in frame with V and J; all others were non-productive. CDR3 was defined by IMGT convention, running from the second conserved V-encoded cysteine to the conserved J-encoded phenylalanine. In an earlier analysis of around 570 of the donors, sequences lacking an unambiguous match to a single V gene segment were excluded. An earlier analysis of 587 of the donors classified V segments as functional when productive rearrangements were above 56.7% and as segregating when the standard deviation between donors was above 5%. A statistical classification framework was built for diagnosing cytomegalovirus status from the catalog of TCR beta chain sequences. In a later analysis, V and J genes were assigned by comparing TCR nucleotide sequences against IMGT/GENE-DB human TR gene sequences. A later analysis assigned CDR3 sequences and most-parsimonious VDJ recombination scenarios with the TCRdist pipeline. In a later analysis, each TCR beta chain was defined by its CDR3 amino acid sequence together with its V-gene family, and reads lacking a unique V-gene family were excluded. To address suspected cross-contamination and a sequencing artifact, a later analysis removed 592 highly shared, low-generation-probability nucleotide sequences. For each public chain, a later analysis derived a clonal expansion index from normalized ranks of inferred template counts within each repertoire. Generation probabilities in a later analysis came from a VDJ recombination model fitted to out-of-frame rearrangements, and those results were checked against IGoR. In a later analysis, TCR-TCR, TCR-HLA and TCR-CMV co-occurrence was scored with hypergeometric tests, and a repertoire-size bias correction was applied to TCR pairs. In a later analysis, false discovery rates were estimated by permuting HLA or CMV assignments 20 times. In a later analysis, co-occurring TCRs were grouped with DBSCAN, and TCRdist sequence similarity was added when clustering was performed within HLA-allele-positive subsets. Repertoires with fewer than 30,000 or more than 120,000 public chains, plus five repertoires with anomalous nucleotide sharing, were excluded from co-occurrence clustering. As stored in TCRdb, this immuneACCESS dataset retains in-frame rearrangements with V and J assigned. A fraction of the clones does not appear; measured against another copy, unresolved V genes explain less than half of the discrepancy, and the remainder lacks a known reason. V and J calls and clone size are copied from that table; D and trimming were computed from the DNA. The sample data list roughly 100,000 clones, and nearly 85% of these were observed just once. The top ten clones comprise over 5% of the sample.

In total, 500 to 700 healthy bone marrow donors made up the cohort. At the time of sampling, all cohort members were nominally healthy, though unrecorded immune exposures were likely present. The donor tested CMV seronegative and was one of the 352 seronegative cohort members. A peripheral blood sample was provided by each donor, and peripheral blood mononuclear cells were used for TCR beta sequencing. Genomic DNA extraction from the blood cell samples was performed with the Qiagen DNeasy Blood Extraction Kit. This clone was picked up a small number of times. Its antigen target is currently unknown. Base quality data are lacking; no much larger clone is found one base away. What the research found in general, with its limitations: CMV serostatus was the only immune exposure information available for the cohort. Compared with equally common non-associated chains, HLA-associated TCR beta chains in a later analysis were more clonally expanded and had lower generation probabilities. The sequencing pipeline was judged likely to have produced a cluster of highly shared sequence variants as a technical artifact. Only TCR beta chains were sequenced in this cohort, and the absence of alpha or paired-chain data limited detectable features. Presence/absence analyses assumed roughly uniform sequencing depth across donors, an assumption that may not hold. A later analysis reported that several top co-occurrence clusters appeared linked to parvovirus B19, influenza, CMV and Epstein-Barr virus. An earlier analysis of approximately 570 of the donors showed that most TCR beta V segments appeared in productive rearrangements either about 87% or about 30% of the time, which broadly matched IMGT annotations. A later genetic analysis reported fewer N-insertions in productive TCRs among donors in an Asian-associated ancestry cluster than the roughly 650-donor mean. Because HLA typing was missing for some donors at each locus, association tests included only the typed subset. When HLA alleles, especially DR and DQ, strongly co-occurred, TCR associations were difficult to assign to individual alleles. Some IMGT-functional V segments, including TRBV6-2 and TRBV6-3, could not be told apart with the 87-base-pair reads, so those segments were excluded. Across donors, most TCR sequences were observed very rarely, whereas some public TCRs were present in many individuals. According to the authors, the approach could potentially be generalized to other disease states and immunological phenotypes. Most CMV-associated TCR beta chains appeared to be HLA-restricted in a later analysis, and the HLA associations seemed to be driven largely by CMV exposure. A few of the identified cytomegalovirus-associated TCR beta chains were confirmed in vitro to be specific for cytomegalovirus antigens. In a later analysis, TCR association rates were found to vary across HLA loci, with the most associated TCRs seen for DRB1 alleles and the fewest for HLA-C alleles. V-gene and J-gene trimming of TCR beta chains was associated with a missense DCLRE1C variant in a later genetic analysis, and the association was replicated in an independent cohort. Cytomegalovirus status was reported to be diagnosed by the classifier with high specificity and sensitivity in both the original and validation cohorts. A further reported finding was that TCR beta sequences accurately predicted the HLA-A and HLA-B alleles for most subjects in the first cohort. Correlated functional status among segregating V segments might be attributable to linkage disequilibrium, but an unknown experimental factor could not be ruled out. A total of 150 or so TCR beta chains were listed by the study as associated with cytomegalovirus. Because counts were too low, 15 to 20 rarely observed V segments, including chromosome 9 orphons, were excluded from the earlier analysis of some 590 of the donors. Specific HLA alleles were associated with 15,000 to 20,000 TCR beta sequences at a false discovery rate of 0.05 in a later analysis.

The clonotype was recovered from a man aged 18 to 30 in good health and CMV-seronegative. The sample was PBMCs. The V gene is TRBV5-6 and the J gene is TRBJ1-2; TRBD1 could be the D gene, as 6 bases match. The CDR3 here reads CASSLLPGDGYTF. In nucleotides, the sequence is TGTGCCAGCAGCTTGCTGCCAGGGGATGGCTACACCTTC.